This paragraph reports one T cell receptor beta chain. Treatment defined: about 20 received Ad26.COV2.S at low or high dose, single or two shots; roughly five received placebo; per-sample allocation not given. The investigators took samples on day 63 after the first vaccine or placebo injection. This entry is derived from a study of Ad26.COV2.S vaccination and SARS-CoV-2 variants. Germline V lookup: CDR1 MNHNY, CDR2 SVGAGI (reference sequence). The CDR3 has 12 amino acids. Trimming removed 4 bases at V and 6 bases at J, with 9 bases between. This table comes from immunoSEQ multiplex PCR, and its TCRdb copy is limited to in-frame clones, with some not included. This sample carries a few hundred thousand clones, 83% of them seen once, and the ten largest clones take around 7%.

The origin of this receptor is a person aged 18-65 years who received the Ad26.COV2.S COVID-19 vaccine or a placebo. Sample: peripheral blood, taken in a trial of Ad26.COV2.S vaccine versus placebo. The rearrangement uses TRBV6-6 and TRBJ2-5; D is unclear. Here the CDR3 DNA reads TGTGCCAGCAGTTCGTCCGAGAAGACCCAGTACTTC. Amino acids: CASSSSEKTQYF.